The sequence of this T cell receptor beta chain was determined in a study of blood T cell repertoires in COVID-19. Background on the study: T cells, B-cell-depleted T cells, or PBMCs provided the cDNA or gDNA that served as material.

In this sample, this clone turned up once. Other DNA sequences from this sample encode an identical CDR3 as well. Participant-reported clinical history was the basis for cohort assignment. CDR1 SGHTA and CDR2 FQGNSA come from the germline V gene. This CDR3 comprises 14 residues. V was shortened by 1 base and J by 2 bases, with 9 bases between the two germline ends. Data came from immunoSEQ multiplex PCR; TCRdb stores just in-frame clones and leaves some out. The sample consists of some 350,000 clones, roughly 87% of them appearing once. The sequenced material came from PBMCs or T cells enriched from blood (not recorded which). This TCR was sampled from a woman in her twenties or thirties who had recovered from COVID-19. The chain uses TRBV7-2 and TRBJ2-7; the D gene is possibly TRBD1 (6 bases). For the CDR3, the DNA is TGTGCCAGCAGCTTAGGCAGGGGCCCCTACGAGCAGTACTTC. Amino acid sequence: CASSLGRGPYEQYF.